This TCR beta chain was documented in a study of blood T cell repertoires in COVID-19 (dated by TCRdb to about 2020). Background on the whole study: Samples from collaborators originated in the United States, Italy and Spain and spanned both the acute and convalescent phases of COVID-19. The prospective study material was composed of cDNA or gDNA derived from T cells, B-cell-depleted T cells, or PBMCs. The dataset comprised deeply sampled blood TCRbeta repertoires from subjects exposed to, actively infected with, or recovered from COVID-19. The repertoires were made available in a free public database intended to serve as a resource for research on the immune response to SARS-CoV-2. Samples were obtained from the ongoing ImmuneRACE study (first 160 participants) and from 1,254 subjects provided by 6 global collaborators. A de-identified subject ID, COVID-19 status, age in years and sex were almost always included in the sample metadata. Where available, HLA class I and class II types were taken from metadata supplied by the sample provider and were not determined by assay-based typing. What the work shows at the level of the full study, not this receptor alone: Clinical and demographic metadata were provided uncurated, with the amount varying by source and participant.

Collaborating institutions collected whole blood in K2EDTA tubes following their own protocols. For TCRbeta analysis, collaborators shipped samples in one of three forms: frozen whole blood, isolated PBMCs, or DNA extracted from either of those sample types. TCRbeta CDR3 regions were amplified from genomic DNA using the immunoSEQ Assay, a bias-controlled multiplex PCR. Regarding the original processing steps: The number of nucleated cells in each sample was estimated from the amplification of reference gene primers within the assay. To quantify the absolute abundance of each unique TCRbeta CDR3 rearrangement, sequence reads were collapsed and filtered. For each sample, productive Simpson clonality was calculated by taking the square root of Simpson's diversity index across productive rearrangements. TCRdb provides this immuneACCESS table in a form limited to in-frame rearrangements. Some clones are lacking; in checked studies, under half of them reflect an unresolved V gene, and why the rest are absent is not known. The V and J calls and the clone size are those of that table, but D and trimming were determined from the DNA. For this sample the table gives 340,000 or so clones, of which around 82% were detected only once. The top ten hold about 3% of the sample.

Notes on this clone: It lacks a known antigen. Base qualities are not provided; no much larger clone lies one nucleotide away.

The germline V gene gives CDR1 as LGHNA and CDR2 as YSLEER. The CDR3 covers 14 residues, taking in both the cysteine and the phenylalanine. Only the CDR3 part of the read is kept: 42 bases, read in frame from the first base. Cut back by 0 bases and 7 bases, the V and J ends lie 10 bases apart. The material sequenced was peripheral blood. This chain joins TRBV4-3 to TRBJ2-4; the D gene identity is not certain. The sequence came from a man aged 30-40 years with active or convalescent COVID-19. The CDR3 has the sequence CASSQDSGRNIQYF. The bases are TGCGCCAGCAGCCAAGATTCAGGCCGGAACATTCAGTACTTC.